These 11 T cell receptor beta chains originate from one sample sequenced in a study of blood T cell repertoires in COVID-19. Sequencing was performed with immunoSEQ multiplex PCR; in TCRdb, only in-frame clones are kept and a portion is missing. The table has more than 150,000 clones, 70% to 90% seen once. Sample: peripheral blood. The receptors were sampled from a man aged 65 to 79 with active or convalescent COVID-19.

The V and J genes are TRBV2 and TRBJ2-1; 8 nucleotides align to TRBD1. Losses at the gene ends were 6 bases for V and 7 bases for J; bases not matched to a gene: 14. CDR3 size: 16 residues. CDR1 is SNHLY, CDR2 FYNNEI, per germline. CDR3 nucleotides: TGTGCCAGCAGCCTGCCTCTGGGTCAGGGGGCGAATGAGCAGTTCTTC. Translating it yields CASSLPLGQGANEQFF.

As for this clone: The junction departs from the called germline gene at one end, perhaps through a read error. The chain recombines TRBV7-7 with TRBJ2-5; 7 bases map to TRBD1. CDR3 length: 15 residues. Looked up from germline, CDR1 is SSHAT and CDR2 is FNYEAQ (reference sequence). The CDR3 region is CASSPDRARGETQYF. In DNA, the CDR3 is TGTGCTAGCAGCCCTGACAGGGCCAGAGGGGAGACCCAGTACTTC.

This clone was picked up a small number of times. Other nucleotide sequences in the sample specify the same CDR3. The rearrangement joins TRBV6-5 to TRBJ2-7; the match to TRBD2 covers 11 bases. CDR1 and CDR2 from the germline V gene are MNHEY and SVGAGI. V shed 5 bases and J 2 bases; nucleotides not matched to a gene: 5. The CDR3 spans 15 residues. The CDR3 bases are TGTGCCAGCAGTCCCACTAGCGGGGGTACCTACGAGCAGTACTTC. It codes for CASSPTSGGTYEQYF.

The chain has TRBV5-1 and TRBJ2-2; D may be TRBD1 (6 bases). The CDR3 spans 18 residues. Germline-derived CDR1 and CDR2 are SGHRS and YFSETQ. V was cut by 1 base and J by 3 bases, with 19 bases left in between. This chain's CDR3 is CASSLSPEAGVHTGELFF. The CDR3 DNA sequence: TGCGCCAGCAGCTTGAGCCCGGAGGCAGGGGTCCACACCGGGGAGCTGTTTTTT.

This clone appeared once. The chain combines TRBV6-2 or TRBV6-3 with TRBJ2-7; possibly TRBD1 for D (5 bases). Per the germline V gene, CDR1 is MNHEY and CDR2 is SVGEGT. V was clipped by 2 bases and J by 1 base, with 9 bases between them. The CDR3 extends over 14 amino acids. The DNA of the CDR3 is TGTGCCAGCAGTTACCCCGACAGATCCTACGAGCAGTACTTC. Protein product: CASSYPDRSYEQYF.

This rearrangement joins TRBV6-5 to TRBJ1-6, with 7 bases fitting TRBD1. CDR3 length equals 14 residues. Trimming took 0 bases from V and 10 from J; bases not matched to a gene: 3. Germline CDR1 and CDR2: MNHEY and SVGAGI. This CDR3 reads CASSYSTRGSPLHF. The CDR3 DNA reads TGTGCCAGCAGTTACTCGACCAGGGGGTCACCCCTCCACTTT.

The V call is TRBV10-3, the J call TRBJ2-5; D is undetermined. Germline values: CDR1 ENHRY, CDR2 SYGVKD. CDR3 size: 19 residues. Trimming took 3 bases from V and 5 from J, leaving 28 bases between them. The DNA of the CDR3 is TGTGCCATCAGTGACGCGTTGACTGTTTCGGTTGCCGGCGGTGAGACCCAGTACTTC. Translated, it gives CAISDALTVSVAGGETQYF.

V and J are TRBV7-9 and TRBJ2-5, with 7 positions matching TRBD2. The V segment lost 0 bases and the J segment 1 base; nucleotides outside the gene matches: 14. The CDR3 runs to 19 residues. Germline V CDR1 and CDR2: SEHNR, FQNEAQ (reference sequence). The CDR3 spells CASSLAAGVSGAAQETQYF. CDR3 DNA: TGTGCCAGCAGCTTAGCGGCGGGGGTTTCGGGAGCGGCCCAAGAGACCCAGTACTTC.

V gene TRBV7-2 combines with J gene TRBJ2-3; 14 nucleotides agree with TRBD2. The CDR3 extends over 17 amino acids. V shed 4 bases and J 2 bases; nucleotides not matched to a gene: 5. Germline values: CDR1 SGHTA, CDR2 FQGNSA. This chain's CDR3 is CASSSRLAGGDTDTQYF. CDR3 bases: TGTGCCAGCAGCTCCAGACTAGCGGGAGGGGACACAGATACGCAGTATTTT.

In the case of this clone: Other DNA sequences in the sample encode the same CDR3. The chain employs TRBV29-1 and TRBJ1-2, with 7 bases that match TRBD1. The length of the CDR3 is 11 residues. Germline CDR1 SQVTM, CDR2 ANQGSEA. Unmatched junction bases numbered 2, after V lost 4 bases and J lost 6 bases. As DNA, the CDR3 is TGCAGCGTTGGACAGGGCGATGGCTACACCTTC. Translated: CSVGQGDGYTF.

V gene TRBV5-4 combines with J gene TRBJ1-1, with a tentative D call TRBD1 (5 bases). V lost 4 bases and J 7 bases, leaving 17 bases between the germline ends. The CDR3 extends over 14 amino acids. Looked up from germline, CDR1 is SGHNT and CDR2 is YYREEE (reference sequence). For the CDR3, the DNA is TGTGCCAGCAGCCCTGGCGGAGGGGTTCTTGAAGCTTTCTTT. It translates to CASSPGGGVLEAFF.